The present T cell receptor beta chain was sequenced within a study of CD8 T cells in ankylosing spondylitis. TCRdb re-called the 5' RACE reads with MiXCR, one entry per CDR3 protein. This table holds 250,000 to 350,000 distinct CDR3 sequences, less than 10% found once. Study-wide points: Ankylosing spondylitis blood seemed to carry a telltale TCR beta motif made of seven or eight highly homologous variants.

This clonotype was counted only a few times. Its antigen is not known. There are 15 residues in the CDR3. Germline lookup yields CDR1 MGHRA and CDR2 YSYEKL. Trimming at V came to 8 bases and at J to 2 bases, leaving 10 bases not matched to a gene. This receptor was identified in a male donor with ankylosing spondylitis. The sequencing sample was made of blood, either unsorted or a sorted T cell fraction (not recorded which). The V call is TRBV4-1, the J call TRBJ2-7, with 9 bases aligning to TRBD2. DNA of the CDR3: TGCGCCAGCGCGCGGGAGGGTTTAGCCCCCTACGAGCAGTACTTC. Translating it yields CASAREGLAPYEQYF.